A selection of T cell receptor beta chains follows, all from one sample in a study of human T cells and chemical hapten exposure. MiXCR, applied by TCRdb to the 5' RACE reads, yields one record per CDR3 protein. The sample records around 100,000 distinct CDR3 sequences, approximately 20% being singletons. Receptors were obtained from a human donor in good health. Both conserved end residues are part of each CDR3.

CASSSPGLAGGLGEQFF | TRBJ2-1 | TRBV11-2
CSVRGDTKAYEQYF | TRBJ2-7 | TRBV29-1
CASSLSGTGNTIYF | TRBJ1-3 | TRBV7-9
CSVANTGLGEAFF | TRBJ1-1 | TRBV29-1
CASSFRRSGTEKLFF | TRBJ1-4 | TRBV5-6
CASGDGTAKNIQYF | TRBJ2-4 | TRBV6-6
CASSRTGRLREQYF | TRBJ2-7 | TRBV3-1
CSVQTSGRTDTQYF | TRBJ2-3 | TRBV29-1
CASSPYAGDTYNEQFF | TRBJ2-1 | TRBV7-3
CASRGQLNTGELFF | TRBJ2-2 | TRBV2
CASSPRLGFWYF | TRBJ2-7 | TRBV11-2
CASTRETGGWYF | TRBJ1-5 | TRBV28
CASSPPYRTGDEQFF | TRBJ2-1 | TRBV7-9
CASSFSGRNQPQHF | TRBJ1-5 | TRBV7-9
CASSYGSGSYEQYF | TRBJ2-7 | TRBV6-2/TRBV6-3